Each of the 28 T cell receptor beta chains below was sequenced from the same sample in a study of blood T cell repertoires in COVID-19. Produced via immunoSEQ multiplex PCR; TCRdb's table is partial and in-frame only. The data hold 95,000 to 110,000 clones, with about four fifths observed a single time. Sequenced material: peripheral blood. These receptors originate from a woman older than 75 with active or convalescent COVID-19.

This sequence joins TRBV7-9 and TRBJ2-7; 7 bases line up with TRBD1. Germline V gene sequence: CDR1 SEHNR, CDR2 FQNEAQ (reference sequence). The CDR3 spans 15 residues. V dropped 5 bases and J dropped 2; count of bases not matched to a gene: 9. The CDR3: CASSATRGKAYEQYF. CDR3 in DNA: TGTGCCAGCAGCGCCACCAGGGGGAAGGCCTACGAGCAGTACTTC. The whole variable domain, filled in from reference TRBV7-9 and TRBJ2-7, reads DTGVSQNPRHKITKRGQNVTFRCDPISEHNRLYWYRQTLGQGPEFLTYFQNEAQLEKSRLLSDRFSAERPKGSFSTLEIQRTEQGDSAMYLCASSATRGKAYEQYFGPGTRLTVT.

This clone has just a few counts. The V and J genes are TRBV27 and TRBJ1-6, with a weak D call TRBD1 (5 bases). The CDR3 extends over 15 amino acids. Per germline, CDR1 MNHEY and CDR2 SMNVEV (reference sequence). Trimming stripped 4 bases from V and 3 bases from J, with 10 bases between. This CDR3 is CASSSQGFYNSPLHF. In DNA form, the CDR3 reads TGTGCCAGCAGTTCCCAGGGCTTCTATAATTCACCCCTCCACTTT.

This chain uses TRBV9 with TRBJ1-5; D is ambiguous. Germline V gene lookup returns CDR1 SGDLS and CDR2 YYNGEE. CDR3 length equals 14 residues. V was trimmed by 2 bases and J by 6 bases, leaving 12 bases between them. The CDR3 protein is CASSVSPGGQPQHF. The CDR3, as DNA: TGTGCCAGCAGCGTCAGTCCGGGAGGTCAGCCCCAGCATTTT. The whole variable domain, remainder taken from reference TRBV9 and TRBJ1-5, is DSGVTQTPKHLITATGQRVTLRCSPRSGDLSVYWYQQSLDQGLQFLIQYYNGEERAKGNILERFSAQQFPDLHSELNLSSLELGDSALYFCASSVSPGGQPQHFGDGTRLSIL.

The table lists this clone with a few counts. The chain employs TRBV10-2 and TRBJ2-1; D not certain. The CDR3 spans 10 residues. Trimming shortened V by 11 bases and J by 7 bases, and 9 bases separated the two germline ends. CDR1 and CDR2 (germline): WSHSY, SAAADI. CDR3 in DNA: TGCGCCCATCGGGTAAATGAGCAGTTCTTC. Protein: CAHRVNEQFF.

The chain uses TRBV12-3 or TRBV12-4 and TRBJ2-7, with D possibly TRBD1 on 6 matching bases. There are 13 residues in the CDR3. V was cut by 6 bases and J by 5 bases, with 14 bases left in between. CDR3 sequence reads: CASRKSGDHEQYF. CDR3 sequence (DNA): TGTGCCAGCAGAAAATCAGGGGACCACGAGCAGTACTTC.

The rearrangement joins TRBV7-2 to TRBJ1-2; a weak D match, TRBD1 (5 bases). V lost 0 bases, J lost 2 bases, and 10 bases lay in between. Germline V lookup: CDR1 SGHTA, CDR2 FQGNSA. The CDR3 consists of 15 residues. Written as DNA, the CDR3 is TGTGCCAGCAGCTTAGCACAGGCGCAGAACTATGGCTACACCTTC. This encodes CASSLAQAQNYGYTF.

The rearrangement links TRBV12-2 to TRBJ2-2; the table's D gene call, TRBD1, was not cross checked with the DNA. TRBV12-2 is annotated as a pseudogene. This CDR3 comprises 12 residues. As DNA, the CDR3 is TGTGCAAGTCGCTTCAAAACCGGGGAGCTGTTTTTT. Translated, it gives CASRFKTGELFF.

This clone was seen once. The chain has TRBV21-1 and TRBJ2-7; TRBD2 was called by the table and not checked on the DNA. TRBV21-1 is designated a pseudogene. The CDR3 sequence is 15 residues long. The CDR3: CASSIRLALPYEQYF. CDR3 nucleotide sequence: TGTGCCAGCAGCATACGACTAGCCCTTCCCTACGAGCAGTACTTC.

V and J are TRBV5-1 and TRBJ1-1, with a weak D call TRBD1 (6 bases). This CDR3 region has 13 residues. V gave up 0 bases and J gave up 4 bases, with 7 bases separating them. Germline V gene sequence: CDR1 SGHRS, CDR2 YFSETQ. CDR3 protein: CASSLGGPTEAFF. The DNA for the CDR3 is TGCGCCAGCAGCTTGGGGGGGCCCACTGAAGCTTTCTTT. The entire variable domain, with the rest obtained from reference TRBV5-1 and TRBJ1-1, is as follows: KAGVTQTPRYLIKTRGQQVTLSCSPISGHRSVSWYQQTPGQGLQFLFEYFSETQRNKGNFPGRFSGRQFSNSRSEMNVSTLELGDSALYLCASSLGGPTEAFFGQGTRLTVV.

About this clone itself: Its ends do not fully match the called genes, so a read error is possible. CDR3 amino acids: CAINEGQGWGYTF. The CDR3 nucleotides are TGTGCCATCAATGAGGGACAGGGCTGGGGCTACACCTTC. The rearrangement links TRBV10-3 to TRBJ1-2; 9 bases are shared with TRBD1. The germline V gene has CDR1 ENHRY and CDR2 SYGVKD. The CDR3 runs to 13 residues.

The V call is TRBV2, the J call TRBJ1-4; 8 bases match TRBD1. Germline loops: CDR1 SNHLY, CDR2 FYNNEI. Trimming at V came to 3 bases and at J to 8 bases, leaving 5 bases not matched to a gene. CDR3 size: 14 residues. CDR3 bases: TGTGCCAGCAGTGAGAGGCAGGGGGCGGAAAAACTGTTTTTT. Translation gives CASSERQGAEKLFF.

This clone was observed once. This rearrangement joins TRBV2 to TRBJ2-2, with D uncertain. The germline gives CDR1 SNHLY, CDR2 FYNNEI. The CDR3 extends over 14 amino acids. Trimming cost V 4 bases and J 4 bases, with 10 bases left between them. The CDR3 here is CASSGVTVTGELFF. The DNA of the CDR3 is TGTGCCAGCAGTGGCGTAACAGTCACCGGGGAGCTGTTTTTT. The full variable domain, completed using reference TRBV2 and TRBJ2-2, is EPEVTQTPSHQVTQMGQEVILRCVPISNHLYFYWYRQILGQKVEFLVSFYNNEISEKSEIFDDQFSVERPDGSNFTLKIRSTKLEDSAMYFCASSGVTVTGELFFGEGSRLTVL.

The chain couples TRBV4-1 to TRBJ2-7, with 11 bases that match TRBD2. V dropped 6 bases and J dropped 5; count of bases not matched to a gene: 9. This CDR3 region has 15 residues. Germline V gene data show CDR1 as MGHRA and CDR2 as YSYEKL. In DNA, the CDR3 is TGCGCCAGCAGTCCCAATAGCGGGGGGGCGGACGAGCAGTACTTC. Encoded protein: CASSPNSGGADEQYF.

The chain is built from TRBV4-1 and TRBJ1-2; 8 bases match TRBD1. CDR3 length: 14 residues. The germline V gene encodes CDR1 MGHRA and CDR2 YSYEKL. Unmatched junction bases numbered 12, after V lost 11 bases and J lost 4 bases. This CDR3 reads CAPQSRDRLYGYTF. DNA of the CDR3: TGCGCCCCCCAGTCCCGGGACAGGCTCTATGGCTACACCTTC.

The V and J genes are TRBV28 and TRBJ1-2; D not resolved. The CDR3 totals 14 residues. The V gene lost 2 bases and the J gene lost 3 bases, with 10 bases spanning the gap. Germline loops: CDR1 MDHEN, CDR2 SYDVKM. CDR3 nucleotide sequence: TGTGCCAGCAGTTTACGGAGAACGGACTATGGCTACACCTTC. Encoded protein: CASSLRRTDYGYTF.

V usage is TRBV3-1 (or the pseudogene TRBV3-2) and J usage is TRBJ2-5; 7 nucleotides match TRBD1. Losses at the gene ends were 3 bases for V and 4 bases for J; bases not matched to a gene: 5. Germline V gene lookup returns CDR1 LGHDT and CDR2 YNNKEL (reference sequence). The CDR3 runs 14 residues. CDR3 in amino acids: CASSHHRGRETQYF. The CDR3 DNA reads TGTGCCAGCAGCCACCACAGGGGCCGAGAGACCCAGTACTTC.

This clone was recorded at least ten times. V and J are TRBV11-2 and TRBJ2-5, with 7 nucleotides matching TRBD2. With 3 bases clipped from V and 3 bases from J, the junction kept 4 bases outside the gene matches. Germline V gene lookup returns CDR1 SGHAT and CDR2 FQNNGV. This CDR3 is 14 amino acids long. The chain's CDR3 is CASSFGSGKETQYF. The CDR3 DNA follows: TGTGCCAGCAGCTTTGGAAGCGGGAAAGAGACCCAGTACTTC.

The chain recombines TRBV15 with TRBJ1-2; D is undetermined. Trimming cost V 0 bases and J 2 bases, with 10 bases left between them. Germline V gene lookup returns CDR1 LNHNV and CDR2 YYDKDF (reference sequence). The length of the CDR3 is 15 residues. CDR3 residues: CATSRDPNTNYGYTF. CDR3 DNA sequence: TGTGCCACCAGCAGAGATCCGAACACCAACTATGGCTACACCTTC.

V gene TRBV9 combines with J gene TRBJ1-1; tentatively, D is TRBD1 (6 bases). The CDR3 sequence is 13 residues long. The germline gives CDR1 SGDLS, CDR2 YYNGEE. Trimming cost V 3 bases and J 5 bases, with 11 bases left between them. CDR3 DNA: TGTGCCAGCAGCGGGGGGCTGGGGACTGAAGCTTTCTTT. This sequence encodes CASSGGLGTEAFF. Supplemented by reference TRBV9 and TRBJ1-1, the full variable domain reads DSGVTQTPKHLITATGQRVTLRCSPRSGDLSVYWYQQSLDQGLQFLIQYYNGEERAKGNILERFSAQQFPDLHSELNLSSLELGDSALYFCASSGGLGTEAFFGQGTRLTVV.

The chain is built from TRBV28 and TRBJ2-1; D is perhaps TRBD1 (5 bases). V lost 2 bases and J 9 bases, leaving 8 bases between the germline ends. This CDR3 region has 12 residues. The germline V gene encodes CDR1 MDHEN and CDR2 SYDVKM. Here the CDR3 DNA reads TGTGCCAGCAGTTTACCAAGGGGTGAGCAGTTCTTC. Its protein product is CASSLPRGEQFF.

V usage is TRBV7-2 and J usage is TRBJ2-5; tentatively, D is TRBD2 (6 bases). Germline CDR1 SGHTA, CDR2 FQGNSA. The CDR3 covers 16 residues. Trimming stripped 3 bases from V and 1 base from J, with 15 bases between. This chain's CDR3 is CASSLGRRTIQETQYF. CDR3 DNA: TGTGCCAGCAGCTTGGGGAGGAGGACTATCCAAGAGACCCAGTACTTC.

V usage is TRBV29-1 and J usage is TRBJ2-1; 7 bases are a match to TRBD1. The junction had 7 bases not matched to a gene; V was cut back by 5 bases and J by 0 bases. The CDR3 extends over 15 amino acids. CDR1 SQVTM and CDR2 ANQGSEA come from the germline V gene. In DNA form, the CDR3 reads TGCAGCGTTCACGGGACAGCAAGCTCCTACAATGAGCAGTTCTTC. It yields the protein CSVHGTASSYNEQFF.

The genes are TRBV4-2 and TRBJ2-1, with TRBD2 matching 11 bases. The CDR3 consists of 15 residues. Trimming cost V 4 bases and J 8 bases; bases outside gene matches: 7. CDR1 and CDR2 from the germline V gene are LGHNA and YNFKEQ. In nucleotides, the CDR3 is TGTGCCAGCAGCCGTAGCGGGGGGGTTATAGATGAGCAGTTCTTC. This codes for CASSRSGGVIDEQFF.

In DNA, the CDR3 is TGTGCCAGCAGCTTTGGGGGGGCAGATACGCAGTATTTT. It codes for CASSFGGADTQYF. The rearrangement links TRBV7-3 to TRBJ2-3; 7 nucleotides line up with TRBD2. CDR1 SGHTA and CDR2 FQGTGA come from the germline V gene. The junction had 1 base not matched to a gene; V was cut back by 3 bases and J by 4 bases. This CDR3 is 13 amino acids long.

The chain employs TRBV6-5 and TRBJ1-1; the D gene is possibly TRBD1 (5 bases). In germline, CDR1 is MNHEY, CDR2 SVGAGI. Between the trimmed V and J ends, which lost 2 bases and 5 bases, there was a span of 12 bases. The CDR3 is 14 residues long. The chain's CDR3 is CASSYGQGGTEAFF. Here the CDR3 DNA reads TGTGCCAGCAGTTACGGCCAGGGTGGAACTGAAGCTTTCTTT.

This clone was seen a handful of times. The chain is built from TRBV5-1 and TRBJ2-7; a possible D gene is TRBD1 (7 bases). V was trimmed by 4 bases and J by 6 bases, leaving 26 bases between them. CDR3 length: 17 residues. From germline, CDR1 is SGHRS and CDR2 YFSETQ. The CDR3 protein is CASSPAPNHSQGGEQYF. CDR3 coding DNA: TGCGCCAGCAGCCCCGCTCCCAACCATTCGCAGGGGGGCGAGCAGTACTTC.

The chain has TRBV28 and TRBJ1-5, with D tentatively TRBD1 (5 bases). Trimming stripped 4 bases from V and 0 bases from J, with 16 bases between. From germline, CDR1 is MDHEN and CDR2 SYDVKM. This CDR3 region has 17 residues. DNA for the CDR3: TGTGCCAGCAGTTCCGAAGGGATGGGGCATAGCAATCAGCCCCAGCATTTT. As protein: CASSSEGMGHSNQPQHF.

This clone was observed a single time. The rearrangement uses TRBV5-5 and TRBJ1-6; no firm D call. Trimming stripped 5 bases from V and 7 bases from J, with 19 bases between. The CDR3 spans 16 residues. Germline values: CDR1 SGHKS, CDR2 YYEKEE (reference sequence). The CDR3 DNA reads as TGTGCCAGCAGGACCGAGGCCCCAGCTAGGAATTCACCCCTCCACTTT. This sequence encodes CASRTEAPARNSPLHF.